Described below is a single T cell receptor (beta chain) sequence and its context. The entry originates in a study of cytomegalovirus exposure and HLA in healthy donors. Nominally healthy donors provided the samples, though records likely missed some immune exposures. PCR amplification relied on 60 Vbeta primers (plus 13 Jbeta primers). Sequencing used immunoSEQ multiplex PCR; TCRdb keeps in-frame clones, though not all of them. The table shows 100,000 to 150,000 clones, with over 70% occurring only once. Material: PBMCs. This clonotype was obtained from a man in his forties in good health and CMV-seropositive.

CDR3 sequence reads: CASLGQGRLGYEQFF. The CDR3, as DNA: TGTGCCAGCCTAGGACAGGGCAGATTGGGGTATGAGCAGTTCTTC. V usage is TRBV2 and J usage is TRBJ2-1; 8 bases align to TRBD1. Germline V CDR1 and CDR2: SNHLY, FYNNEI. CDR3 length: 15 amino acids. V lost 8 bases, J lost 8 bases, and 14 bases stayed unmatched.